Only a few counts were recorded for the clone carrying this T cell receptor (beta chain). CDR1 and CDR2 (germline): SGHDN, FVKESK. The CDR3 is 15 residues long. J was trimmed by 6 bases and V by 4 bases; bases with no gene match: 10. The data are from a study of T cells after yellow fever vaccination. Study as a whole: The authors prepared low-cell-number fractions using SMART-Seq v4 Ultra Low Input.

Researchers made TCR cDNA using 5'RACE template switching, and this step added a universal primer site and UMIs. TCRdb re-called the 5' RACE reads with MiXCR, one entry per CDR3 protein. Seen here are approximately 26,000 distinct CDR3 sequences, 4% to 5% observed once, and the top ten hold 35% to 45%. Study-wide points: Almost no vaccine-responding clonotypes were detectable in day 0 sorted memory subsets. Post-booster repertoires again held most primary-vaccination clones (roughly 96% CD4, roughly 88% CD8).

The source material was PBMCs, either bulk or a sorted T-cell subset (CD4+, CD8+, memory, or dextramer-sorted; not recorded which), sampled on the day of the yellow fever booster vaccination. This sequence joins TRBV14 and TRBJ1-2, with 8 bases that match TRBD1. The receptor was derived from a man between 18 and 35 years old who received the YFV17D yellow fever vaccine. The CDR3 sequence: CASSRRAGGADGYTF. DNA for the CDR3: TGTGCCAGCAGCCGCCGGGCAGGGGGCGCGGATGGCTACACCTTC.